This T cell receptor (beta chain) was identified in a study of naive and memory T cell subsets. Both TRBC1 and TRBC2 were covered by a beta constant-region primer of two equimolar oligonucleotides. Nested alpha and beta constant-region primers with the SP2 primer drove four PCR rounds on ligated cDNA. TCRdb reanalysed the UMI-ligation and nested PCR reads using MiXCR and keeps one entry per CDR3 protein. Of about 90,000 distinct CDR3 sequences in the sample, around 10% were seen once. Study findings and constraints: Naive repertoires, especially CD8, held a few larger clonotypes, possibly memory cells re-expressing CD45RA.

Cells stained for CD3, CD4, CD8, CD45RA, CD27 and viability were sorted into four CD45RA/CD27 subsets. The ends were cut back, 0 bases at V and 5 bases at J, with 9 bases in the middle. Per the germline V gene, CDR1 is SGHAT and CDR2 is FQNNGV. The CDR3 spans 14 residues. In this sample, this clonotype turned up a few times. The antigen remains unidentified. This clonotype originated in a human donor in good health. The chain links TRBV11-2 to TRBJ2-3; D perhaps matches TRBD2 (6 bases). Specimen: naive CD4+ T cells from blood. The CDR3 bases are TGTGCCAGCAGCTTAGACGGGGGAGTAGATACGCAGTATTTT. Amino acid sequence: CASSLDGGVDTQYF.